The present T cell receptor beta chain was sequenced within a study of beta chain features in type 1 diabetes. Looking at the study overall: All samples together contributed about 100,000,000 sorted cells for examination.

Regarding the study as a whole: PCR might favor shorter templates, but any such skew would affect patients and controls equally. Among patients with Type 1 diabetes, TCRB CDR3s were moderately but significantly shorter in every one of the four CD4+ subsets.

This clone has a handful of counts. Its antigen is undetermined. Via the markers CD45RO/CCR7/CD25/CD127/CD95/CD27, stem cell-like memory, regulatory, central memory and naive CD4+ cells were sorted. The investigators reverse transcribed all of the isolated RNA, so they sequenced expressed TCRB transcripts. Assay: immunoSEQ multiplex PCR; the TCRdb copy retains only in-frame clones and omits some. Found here are about 390,000 clones, 9.6% of them singletons; the top ten hold roughly 0.6%. Sequences were obtained from central memory CD4+ T cells from blood. This sequence was found in a young man with type 1 diabetes.

CDR3 sequence (DNA): TGTGCCAGCAGCTCCGGGAGGGCCTACGAGCAGTACTTC. Amino acids: CASSSGRAYEQYF. The chain has TRBV13 and TRBJ2-7, with 8 bases lining up with TRBD2. This CDR3 is 13 amino acids long. Germline trimming cut 4 bases from V and 2 bases from J; bases unmatched to any gene: 1. In germline, CDR1 is PRHDT, CDR2 FYEKMQ (reference sequence).